The source of this T cell receptor beta chain is a study of blood T cell repertoires in COVID-19. As for the study in general: Sample material is recorded as cDNA or gDNA derived from T cells, B-cell-depleted T cells, or PBMCs.

In Seattle, patients joined the study during active infection and were tracked longitudinally. Per the germline V gene, CDR1 is MDHEN and CDR2 is SYDVKM. CDR3 length: 15 amino acids. V was pared by 5 bases and J by 5 bases, with 11 bases of the junction left unmatched. Sequencing was performed with immunoSEQ multiplex PCR; in TCRdb, only in-frame clones are kept and a portion is missing. The repertoire holds 200,000 to 250,000 clones, with about 81% as singletons. The source material was peripheral blood. This TCR was sampled from a woman older than 75 with COVID-19, enrolled during active disease. This rearrangement joins TRBV28 to TRBJ1-2, with 7 nucleotides matching TRBD1. CDR3 bases: TGTGCCAGCAGTGACTCACAGGGGCTCGGATATGGCTACACCTTC. Translated, it gives CASSDSQGLGYGYTF.